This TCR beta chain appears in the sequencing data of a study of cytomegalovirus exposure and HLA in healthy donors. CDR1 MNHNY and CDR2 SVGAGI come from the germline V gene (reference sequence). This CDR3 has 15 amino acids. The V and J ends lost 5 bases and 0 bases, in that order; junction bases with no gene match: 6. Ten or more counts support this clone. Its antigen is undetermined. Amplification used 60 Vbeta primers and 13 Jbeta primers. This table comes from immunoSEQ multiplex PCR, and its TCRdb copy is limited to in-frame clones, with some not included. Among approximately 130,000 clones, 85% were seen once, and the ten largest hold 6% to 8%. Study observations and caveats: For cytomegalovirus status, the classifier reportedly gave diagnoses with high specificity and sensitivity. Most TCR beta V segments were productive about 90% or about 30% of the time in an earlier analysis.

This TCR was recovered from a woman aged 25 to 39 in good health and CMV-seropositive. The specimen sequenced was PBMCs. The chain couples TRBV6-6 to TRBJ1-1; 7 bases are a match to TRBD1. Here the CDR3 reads CASSRQGSMNTEAFF. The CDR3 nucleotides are TGTGCCAGCAGTCGACAGGGATCGATGAACACTGAAGCTTTCTTT.